This record concerns one TCR beta chain sequence. The repertoire was sequenced with immunoSEQ multiplex PCR; TCRdb's copy has only in-frame clones and lacks some. The table lists some 120,000 clones, approximately 88% of them singletons. The sample is drawn from a study of blood T cell repertoires in COVID-19. Study-wide context: The cDNA or gDNA used as material had been derived from T cells, B-cell-depleted T cells, or PBMCs.

The V gene's germline CDR1 is DFQATT and CDR2 SNEGSKA (reference sequence). J lost 6 bases, V lost 3 bases, and 4 bases had no gene match. There are 14 residues in the CDR3. The sequence was collected from a man aged 50-60 years with acute or convalescent COVID-19. This chain joins TRBV20-1 and TRBJ2-5, with 13 nucleotides matching TRBD2. The sequenced sample was peripheral blood. CDR3 nucleotide sequence: TGCAGTGCTAGTGTGACTAGCGGGAGGAAGACCCAGTACTTC. Translated: CSASVTSGRKTQYF.